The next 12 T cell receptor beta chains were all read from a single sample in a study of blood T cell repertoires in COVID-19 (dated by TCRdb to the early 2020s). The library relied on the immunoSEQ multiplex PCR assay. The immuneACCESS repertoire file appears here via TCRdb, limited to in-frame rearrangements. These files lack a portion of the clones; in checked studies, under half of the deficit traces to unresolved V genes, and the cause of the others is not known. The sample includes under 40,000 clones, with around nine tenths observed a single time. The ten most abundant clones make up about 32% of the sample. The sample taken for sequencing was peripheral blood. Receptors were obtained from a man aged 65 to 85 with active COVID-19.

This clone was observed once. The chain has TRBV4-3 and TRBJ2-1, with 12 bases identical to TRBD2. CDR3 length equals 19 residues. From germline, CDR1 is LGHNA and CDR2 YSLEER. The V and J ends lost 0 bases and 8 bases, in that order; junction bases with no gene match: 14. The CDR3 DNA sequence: TGCGCCAGCAGCCAAGATACTCTCCCGACTAGCGGGAGTTGGGATGAGCAGTTCTTC. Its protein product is CASSQDTLPTSGSWDEQFF.

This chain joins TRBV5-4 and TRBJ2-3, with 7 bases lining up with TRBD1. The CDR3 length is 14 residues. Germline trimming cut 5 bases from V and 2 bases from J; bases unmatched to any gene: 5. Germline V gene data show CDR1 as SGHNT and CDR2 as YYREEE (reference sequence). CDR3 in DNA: TGTGCCAGCAGACTTGACAGGGTCACAGATACGCAGTATTTT. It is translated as CASRLDRVTDTQYF.

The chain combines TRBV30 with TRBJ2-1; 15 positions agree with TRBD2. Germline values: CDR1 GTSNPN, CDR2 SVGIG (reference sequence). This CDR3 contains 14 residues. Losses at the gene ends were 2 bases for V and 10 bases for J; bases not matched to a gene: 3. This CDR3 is CAWSLGLAGGEQFF. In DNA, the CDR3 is TGTGCCTGGAGTTTAGGACTAGCGGGAGGGGAGCAGTTCTTC.

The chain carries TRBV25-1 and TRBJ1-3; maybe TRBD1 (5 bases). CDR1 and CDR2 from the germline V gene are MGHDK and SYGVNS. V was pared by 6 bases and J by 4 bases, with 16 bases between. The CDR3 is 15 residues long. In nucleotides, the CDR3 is TGTGCCAGCAGGACCGCAGGGCTGTACGGAAACACCATATATTTT. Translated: CASRTAGLYGNTIYF.

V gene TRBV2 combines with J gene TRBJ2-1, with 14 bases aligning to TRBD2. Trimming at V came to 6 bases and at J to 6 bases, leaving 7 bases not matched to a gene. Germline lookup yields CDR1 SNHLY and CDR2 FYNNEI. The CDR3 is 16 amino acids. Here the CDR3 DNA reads TGTGCCAGCAGCCCCAGACTAGCGGGAGGGGGCAATGAGCAGTTCTTC. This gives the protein CASSPRLAGGGNEQFF.

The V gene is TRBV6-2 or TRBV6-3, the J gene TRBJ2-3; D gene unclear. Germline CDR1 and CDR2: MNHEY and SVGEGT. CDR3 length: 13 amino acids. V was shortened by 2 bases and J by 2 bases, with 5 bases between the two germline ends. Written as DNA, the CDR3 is TGTGCCAGCAGTTACCCCCTCACAGATACGCAGTATTTT. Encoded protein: CASSYPLTDTQYF.

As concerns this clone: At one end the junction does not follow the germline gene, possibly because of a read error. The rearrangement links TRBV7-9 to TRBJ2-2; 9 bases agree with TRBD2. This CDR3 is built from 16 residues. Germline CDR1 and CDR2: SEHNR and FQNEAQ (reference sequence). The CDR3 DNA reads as TGTGCCAGCACCGCGGGGGGGCTAGCGAAAACCGGGGAGCTGTTTTTT. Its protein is CASTAGGLAKTGELFF.

In DNA, the CDR3 is TGTGCCAGCAGCCAAGGAGGCACGGCAGCTTTCTTT. Amino acids: CASSQGGTAAFF. The rearrangement uses TRBV14 and TRBJ1-1; no definite D call. Trimming cost V 1 base and J 10 bases, with 10 bases left between them. The CDR3 contains 12 residues. Germline CDR1 reads SGHDN; CDR2 reads FVKESK.

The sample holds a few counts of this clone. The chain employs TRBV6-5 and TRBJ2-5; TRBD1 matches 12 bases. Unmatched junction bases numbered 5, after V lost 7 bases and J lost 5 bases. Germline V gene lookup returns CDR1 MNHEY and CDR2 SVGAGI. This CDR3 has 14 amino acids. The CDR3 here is CASKRDRGHETQYF. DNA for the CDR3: TGTGCCAGCAAAAGGGACAGGGGGCATGAGACCCAGTACTTC.

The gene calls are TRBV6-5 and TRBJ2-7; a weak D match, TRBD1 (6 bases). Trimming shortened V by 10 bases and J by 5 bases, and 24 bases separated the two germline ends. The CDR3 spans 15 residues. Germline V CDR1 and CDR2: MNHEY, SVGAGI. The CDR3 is CAIQVRRGGGHEQYF. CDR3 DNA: TGTGCCATCCAAGTGAGGCGTGGTGGGGGCCACGAGCAGTACTTC.

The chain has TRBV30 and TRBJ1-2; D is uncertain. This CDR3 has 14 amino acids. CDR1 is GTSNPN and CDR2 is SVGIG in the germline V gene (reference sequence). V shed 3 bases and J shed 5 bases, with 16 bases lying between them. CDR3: CAWSTPGGLYGYTF. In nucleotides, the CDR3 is TGTGCCTGGAGCACACCGGGAGGCCTTTATGGCTACACCTTC. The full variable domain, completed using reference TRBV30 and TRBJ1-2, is SQTIHQWPATLVQPVGSPLSLECTVEGTSNPNLYWYRQAAGRGLQLLFYSVGIGQISSEVPQNLSASRPQDRQFILSSKKLLLSDSGFYLCAWSTPGGLYGYTFGSGTRLTVV.

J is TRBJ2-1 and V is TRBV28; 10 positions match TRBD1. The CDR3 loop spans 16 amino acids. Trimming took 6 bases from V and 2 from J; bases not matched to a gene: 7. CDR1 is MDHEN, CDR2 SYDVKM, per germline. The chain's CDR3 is CASSFRGQGAYNEQFF. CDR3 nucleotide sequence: TGTGCCAGCAGCTTCAGAGGACAGGGGGCCTACAATGAGCAGTTCTTC. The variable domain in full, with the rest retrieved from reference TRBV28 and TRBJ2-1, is DVKVTQSSRYLVKRTGEKVFLECVQDMDHENMFWYRQDPGLGLRLIYFSYDVKMKEKGDIPEGYSVSREKKERFSLILESASTNQTSMYLCASSFRGQGAYNEQFFGPGTRLTVL.